These 25 T cell receptor beta chains were all obtained from the same sample, sequenced in a study of a mutant IDH1 vaccine in newly diagnosed glioma. Documented time point: week 5, during vaccination. Alongside topical imiquimod, each dose of vaccine comprised 300 ug of mutant IDH1 20-mer peptide. Antigens for these TCRs are unknown. The data were produced by immunoSEQ multiplex PCR, yet TCRdb's version contains in-frame clones alone and is incomplete. The profile shows approximately 25,000 clones, about 76% of them singletons. Material: PBMCs, obtained from a glioma patient whose treatment included an IDH1 peptide vaccine. These receptors were taken from a man aged 40-49 years with glioma.

The chain uses TRBV21-1 and TRBJ2-3. TRBV21-1 represents a pseudogene. The CDR3 sequence is 16 residues long. CDR3 sequence: CASSKRGGPSTDTQYF. CDR3 in DNA: TGTGCCAGCAGTAAAAGAGGGGGGCCTAGCACAGATACGCAGTATTTT.

This clone was counted a few times. The CDR3 protein is CASSFSGGGSYEQYF. The CDR3 nucleotides are TGTGCCAGCAGTTTTTCAGGGGGCGGCTCCTACGAGCAGTACTTC. The rearrangement links TRBV27 to TRBJ2-5; TRBD1 matches 8 bases. The J call may be faulty, since TRBJ2-7 better matches the DNA end. This CDR3 region has 15 residues. Germline V gene sequence: CDR1 MNHEY, CDR2 SMNVEV (reference sequence).

This rearrangement joins TRBV12-2 to TRBJ1-5; TRBD1, the D gene given by the table, was not confirmed from the DNA. TRBV12-2 is a pseudogene segment. The CDR3 has 18 residues. DNA for the CDR3: TGTGCAAGTCGCTTAGAAGGCAGGGGGTCATATAGGGATCAGCCCCAGCATTTT. It codes for CASRLEGRGSYRDQPQHF.

The rearrangement uses TRBV11-1 and TRBJ2-1; 11 bases map to TRBD2. J gave up 9 bases and V 4 bases, and 5 bases lay outside the gene matches. Germline V lookup: CDR1 SGHAT, CDR2 FQDESV (reference sequence). The CDR3 contains 14 residues. The CDR3 region has the DNA TGTGCCAGCAGCTCACTAGCGGGAGTGGGTGAGCAGTTCTTC. Its protein product is CASSSLAGVGEQFF. Looking up the rest from reference TRBV11-1 and TRBJ2-1 gives the full variable domain: EAEVAQSPRYKITEKSQAVAFWCDPISGHATLYWYRQILGQGPELLVQFQDESVVDDSQLPKDRFSAERLKGVDSTLKIQPAELGDSAMYLCASSSLAGVGEQFFGPGTRLTVL.

This clone was counted a few times. The genes are TRBV5-4 and TRBJ1-5; TRBD1 agrees at 7 bases. The V gene's germline CDR1 is SGHNT and CDR2 YYREEE (reference sequence). V shed 2 bases, J shed 7 bases, and the junction held 3 bases outside the gene matches. The CDR3 length is 13 residues. The DNA for the CDR3 is TGTGCCAGCAGCTTAGGGACAGAACAGCCCCAGCATTTT. This sequence encodes CASSLGTEQPQHF.

This clone ranks as medium-sized. The CDR3 coding sequence is TGCAGTGCTAGTATCGGAGGGCCCCAGCATTTT. Translated, it gives CSASIGGPQHF. The V and J genes are TRBV20-1 and TRBJ1-5; D is ambiguous. CDR1 and CDR2 (germline): DFQATT, SNEGSKA (reference sequence). V lost 3 bases to trimming and J lost 9 bases, with 9 bases between them. The CDR3 extends over 11 amino acids.

A few counts support this clone. This sequence joins TRBV4-1 and TRBJ1-4; 9 bases align to TRBD1. This CDR3 has 19 residues. V shed 1 base and J 3 bases; nucleotides not matched to a gene: 12. Germline CDR1 MGHRA, CDR2 YSYEKL. CDR3 in DNA: TGCGCCAGCAGCCAAGGTAAGAATTACAGGGGGCAGGCTAATGAAAAACTGTTTTTT. Its protein product is CASSQGKNYRGQANEKLFF.

J is TRBJ1-1 and V is TRBV18; D unresolved. Trimming removed 2 bases from V and 3 bases from J, with 19 bases in between. The germline V gene encodes CDR1 KGHSH and CDR2 LQKENI. This CDR3 is built from 17 residues. The CDR3 here is CASSPAGGRVGYTEAFF. CDR3 bases: TGTGCCAGCTCACCAGCCGGAGGGAGGGTGGGGTACACTGAAGCTTTCTTT. Full variable domain (outside the CDR3, taken from reference TRBV18 and TRBJ1-1): NAGVMQNPRHLVRRRGQEARLRCSPMKGHSHVYWYRQLPEEGLKFMVYLQKENIIDESGMPKERFSAEFPKEGPSILRIQQVVRGDSAAYFCASSPAGGRVGYTEAFFGQGTRLTVV.

DNA of the CDR3: TGTGCCACCAGCAGCGGGGTAAAGAGCAATCAGCCCCAGCATTTT. It is translated as CATSSGVKSNQPQHF. V and J are TRBV15 and TRBJ1-5, with D uncertain. With 3 bases removed from V and 1 base from J, the gap between germline ends came to 10 bases. CDR3 length equals 15 residues. Germline values: CDR1 LNHNV, CDR2 YYDKDF (reference sequence).

With regard to this clone: In the same sample, other DNA sequences code for this CDR3. The chain recombines TRBV5-1 with TRBJ1-6; TRBD1 might be the D (5 bases). The V gene's germline CDR1 is SGHRS and CDR2 YFSETQ. The CDR3 has 15 amino acids. V was cut by 0 bases and J by 5 bases, with 9 bases left in between. CDR3 loop: CASSLVGRDNSPLHF. CDR3 in DNA: TGCGCCAGCAGCTTGGTGGGACGGGATAATTCACCCCTCCACTTT. The full variable domain, in which reference TRBV5-1 and TRBJ1-6 provide the parts outside the CDR3, is KAGVTQTPRYLIKTRGQQVTLSCSPISGHRSVSWYQQTPGQGLQFLFEYFSETQRNKGNFPGRFSGRQFSNSRSEMNVSTLELGDSALYLCASSLVGRDNSPLHFGNGTRLTVT.

The genes are TRBV6-1 and TRBJ2-1, with 14 bases fitting TRBD2. The CDR3 contains 15 residues. The V segment lost 6 bases and the J segment 6 bases; nucleotides outside the gene matches: 4. CDR1 is MNHNS and CDR2 is SASEGT in the germline V gene. The CDR3: CASRTGTSGSNEQFF. Written as DNA, the CDR3 is TGTGCCAGCAGGACCGGGACTAGCGGGAGCAATGAGCAGTTCTTC.

CDR3 protein: CASSISGRGLNEKLFF. The CDR3, as DNA: TGTGCCAGTAGTATTTCGGGCAGGGGCCTTAATGAAAAACTGTTTTTT. The rearrangement uses TRBV19 and TRBJ1-4; perhaps TRBD1 as D (6 bases). Germline CDR1 LNHDA, CDR2 SQIVND (reference sequence). Trimming took 3 bases from V and 4 from J, leaving 15 bases between them. There are 16 residues in the CDR3.

This sequence joins TRBV6-4 and TRBJ2-1, with a tentative D call TRBD2 (6 bases). V lost 8 bases and J 6 bases, leaving 14 bases between the germline ends. The CDR3 is made up of 13 amino acids. Germline-derived CDR1 and CDR2 are MRHNA and SNTAGT. Here the CDR3 DNA reads TGTGCCAGCTCTTGGACTATTGGCAATGAGCAGTTCTTC. This codes for CASSWTIGNEQFF.

This clone was seen a few times. The J gene is TRBJ2-3, the V gene TRBV2; 8 bases align to TRBD2. CDR1 is SNHLY, CDR2 FYNNEI, per germline. The CDR3 totals 14 residues. J was trimmed by 2 bases and V by 3 bases; bases with no gene match: 1. This CDR3 is CASSDGLATDTQYF. The DNA for the CDR3 is TGTGCCAGCAGTGATGGACTAGCCACAGATACGCAGTATTTT.

The chain combines TRBV4-1 with TRBJ1-2; TRBD1 agrees at 7 bases. Germline values: CDR1 MGHRA, CDR2 YSYEKL. This CDR3 is 15 amino acids long. With 4 bases clipped from V and 4 bases from J, the junction kept 9 bases outside the gene matches. In DNA form, the CDR3 reads TGCGCCAGCAGCCCTGGACAGGTCGTATCCTATGGCTACACCTTC. As protein: CASSPGQVVSYGYTF.

V is TRBV2 and J is TRBJ2-3; 12 bases match TRBD2. J gave up 6 bases and V 9 bases, and 4 bases lay outside the gene matches. The CDR3 totals 13 residues. Germline assignment: CDR1 SNHLY and CDR2 FYNNEI. The CDR3 DNA reads TGTGCCAGTGGACTAGCGGGATGGGATACGCAGTATTTT. It codes for CASGLAGWDTQYF.

The V call is TRBV5-1, the J call TRBJ2-1, with 8 bases lining up with TRBD2. Losses at the gene ends were 0 bases for V and 2 bases for J; bases not matched to a gene: 4. Germline loops: CDR1 SGHRS, CDR2 YFSETQ. This CDR3 is built from 16 residues. The CDR3 protein is CASSLVIAGTYNEQFF. In DNA, the CDR3 is TGCGCCAGCAGCTTGGTGATAGCGGGGACCTACAATGAGCAGTTCTTC.

The chain carries TRBV9 and TRBJ1-1, with 7 positions matching TRBD1. In germline, CDR1 is SGDLS, CDR2 YYNGEE. This CDR3 has 14 amino acids. The junction had 8 bases not matched to a gene; V was cut back by 3 bases and J by 6 bases. The CDR3 coding sequence is TGTGCCAGCAGCGCGGATCAGGGGGTGGCTGAAGCTTTCTTT. Its protein product is CASSADQGVAEAFF.

This rearrangement joins TRBV6-5 to TRBJ2-3; 8 bases are a match to TRBD2. Germline-derived CDR1 and CDR2 are MNHEY and SVGAGI. The CDR3 spans 14 residues. V lost 2 bases to trimming and J lost 5 bases; unmatched junction nucleotides: 3. The CDR3 protein is CASSYPSGRDTQYF. As DNA, the CDR3 is TGTGCCAGCAGTTACCCTAGCGGGCGAGATACGCAGTATTTT.

The chain couples TRBV5-1 to TRBJ2-3; TRBD2 agrees at 7 bases. With V trimmed by 2 bases and J by 0 bases, 3 bases remained unmatched. Per germline, CDR1 SGHRS and CDR2 YFSETQ. The length of the CDR3 is 15 residues. The CDR3 sequence: CASSFGGSSTDTQYF. DNA for the CDR3: TGCGCCAGCAGCTTCGGGGGGTCTAGCACAGATACGCAGTATTTT.

In DNA, the CDR3 is TGTGCCACCACGAGAGGGGGGGGAAACACTGAAGCTTTCTTT. It translates to CATTRGGGNTEAFF. This chain uses TRBV27 with TRBJ1-1; the D gene is possibly TRBD1 (6 bases). The CDR3 sequence is 14 residues long. In germline, CDR1 is MNHEY, CDR2 SMNVEV (reference sequence). Trimming cost V 10 bases and J 2 bases, with 17 bases left between them.

V usage is TRBV6-5 and J usage is TRBJ2-2, with D perhaps matching TRBD2 (6 bases). V was pared by 6 bases and J by 2 bases, with 10 bases between. Per the germline V gene, CDR1 is MNHEY and CDR2 is SVGAGI. CDR3 length equals 14 residues. The CDR3 loop reads CASRRTTNTGELFF. The CDR3 DNA follows: TGTGCCAGCAGAAGGACTACCAACACCGGGGAGCTGTTTTTT.

This clone appeared a few times. The V call is TRBV9, the J call TRBJ2-2; TRBD2 might be the D (6 bases). V was trimmed by 3 bases and J by 4 bases, leaving 22 bases between them. Germline V gene data show CDR1 as SGDLS and CDR2 as YYNGEE. This CDR3 is 18 amino acids long. The CDR3: CASSGSGTKGRGTGELFF. DNA for the CDR3: TGTGCCAGCAGCGGTAGCGGCACCAAGGGCCGGGGCACCGGGGAGCTGTTTTTT.

This chain links TRBV15 with TRBJ1-4, with D maybe TRBD1 (5 bases). The V gene's germline CDR1 is LNHNV and CDR2 YYDKDF (reference sequence). The CDR3 is made up of 18 amino acids. V gave up 5 bases and J gave up 0 bases, with 19 bases separating them. The CDR3 reads CATSGPPTAYATNEKLFF. The CDR3 bases are TGTGCCACCAGCGGCCCGCCGACAGCCTACGCAACTAATGAAAAACTGTTTTTT.

The rearrangement joins TRBV6-1 to TRBJ1-2, with D tentatively TRBD1 (5 bases). Looked up from germline, CDR1 is MNHNS and CDR2 is SASEGT. CDR3 size: 12 residues. V shed 3 bases and J shed 3 bases, with 5 bases lying between them. CDR3 DNA sequence: TGTGCCAGCAGTGAGGGGGACTATGGCTACACCTTC. This encodes CASSEGDYGYTF.